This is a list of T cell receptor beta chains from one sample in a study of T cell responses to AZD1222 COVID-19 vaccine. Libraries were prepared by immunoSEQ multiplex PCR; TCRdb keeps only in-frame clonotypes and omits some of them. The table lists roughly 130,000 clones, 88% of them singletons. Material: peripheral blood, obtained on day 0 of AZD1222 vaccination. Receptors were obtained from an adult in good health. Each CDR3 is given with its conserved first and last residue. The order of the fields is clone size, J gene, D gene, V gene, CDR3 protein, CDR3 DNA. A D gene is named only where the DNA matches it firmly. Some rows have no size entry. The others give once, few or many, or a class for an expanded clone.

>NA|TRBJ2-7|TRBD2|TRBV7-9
CASSSPGTSGTYEQYF
TGTGCCAGCAGCTCACCCGGGACTAGCGGGACCTACGAGCAGTACTTC
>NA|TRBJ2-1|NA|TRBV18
CASSPQSEGDQFF
TGTGCCAGCTCACCACAATCGGAGGGGGACCAGTTCTTC
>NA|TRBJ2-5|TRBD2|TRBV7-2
CASSLVTGGVETQYF
TGTGCCAGCAGCTTAGTCACGGGAGGGGTTGAGACCCAGTACTTC
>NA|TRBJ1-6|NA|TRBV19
CASSTTGTSPLHF
TGTGCCAGTAGTACCACAGGGACCTCACCCCTCCACTTT
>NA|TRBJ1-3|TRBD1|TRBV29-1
CSVESRDRPSRNTIYF
TGCAGCGTTGAGTCAAGGGACAGGCCATCGCGAAACACCATATATTTT
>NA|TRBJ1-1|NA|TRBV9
CASSARGTVGTEAFF
TGTGCCAGCAGCGCTAGAGGGACGGTGGGCACTGAAGCTTTCTTT
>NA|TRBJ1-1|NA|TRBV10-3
CATRTGPMNTEAFF
TGTGCCACCAGGACGGGTCCTATGAACACTGAAGCTTTCTTT
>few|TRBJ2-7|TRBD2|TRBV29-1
CSVGGRAEGGEQYF
TGCAGCGTGGGCGGGAGGGCCGAAGGGGGAGAGCAGTACTTC
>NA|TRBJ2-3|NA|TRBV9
CASSVFVTDTQYF
TGTGCCAGCAGCGTCTTTGTCACAGATACGCAGTATTTT
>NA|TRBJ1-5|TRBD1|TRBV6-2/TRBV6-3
CASSYSSTGGYSNQPQHF
TGTGCCAGCAGTTACTCGTCGACAGGGGGCTATAGCAATCAGCCCCAGCATTTT
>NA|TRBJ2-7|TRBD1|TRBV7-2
CASSLETGGGKEQYF
TGTGCCAGCAGCTTAGAGACAGGGGGAGGGAAGGAGCAGTACTTC
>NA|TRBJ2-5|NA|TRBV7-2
CASSTGFETQYF
TGTGCCAGCAGCACAGGGTTTGAGACCCAGTACTTC
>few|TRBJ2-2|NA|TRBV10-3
CAIAKGQGELFF
TGTGCCATCGCTAAAGGTCAAGGGGAGCTGTTTTTT
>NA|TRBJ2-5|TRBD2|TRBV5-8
CASSFGLAGGPQETQYF
TGTGCCAGCAGCTTTGGACTAGCGGGGGGGCCTCAAGAGACCCAGTACTTC
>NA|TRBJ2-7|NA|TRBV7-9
CASSYTGTYSYEQYF
TGTGCCAGCAGCTATACCGGGACTTACTCCTACGAGCAGTACTTC
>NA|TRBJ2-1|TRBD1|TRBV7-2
CASSEGQGGYNEQFF
TGTGCCAGCAGCGAGGGACAGGGGGGTTACAATGAGCAGTTCTTC
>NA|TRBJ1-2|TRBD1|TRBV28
CASSSPRQGTYGYTF
TGTGCCAGCAGTTCCCCGAGACAGGGTACCTATGGCTACACCTTC
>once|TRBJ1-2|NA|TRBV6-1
CASSEYRSPNYGYTF
TGTGCCAGCAGTGAGTACAGGAGCCCTAACTATGGCTACACCTTC
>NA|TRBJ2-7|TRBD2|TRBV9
CASSERGKVDEQCF
TGTGCCAGCAGCGAGCGGGGCAAGGTCGACGAGCAGTGCTTC
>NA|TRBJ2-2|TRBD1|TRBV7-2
CASSLTGGDTGELFF
TGTGCCAGCAGCTTGACAGGGGGGGACACCGGGGAGCTGTTTTTT
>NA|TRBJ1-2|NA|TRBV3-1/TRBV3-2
CASGLRGARNYGYTF
TGTGCCAGCGGTTTACGGGGGGCGCGGAACTATGGCTACACCTTC
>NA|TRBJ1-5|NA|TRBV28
CASSFGDFSNQPQHF
TGTGCCAGCAGTTTCGGGGATTTCAGCAATCAGCCCCAGCATTTT
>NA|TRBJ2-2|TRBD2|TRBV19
CASSGSGLAYNTGELFF
TGTGCCAGTAGTGGCTCCGGACTAGCTTATAACACCGGGGAGCTGTTTTTT
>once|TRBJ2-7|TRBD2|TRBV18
CASSFSGQYSYEQYF
TGTGCCAGCTCATTTAGCGGGCAATACTCCTACGAGCAGTACTTC
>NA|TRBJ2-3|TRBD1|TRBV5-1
CASSLQGARGTDTQYF
TGCGCCAGCAGCTTACAGGGGGCTAGGGGCACAGATACGCAGTATTTT
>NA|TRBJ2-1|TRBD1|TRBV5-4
CASSRTGGSSYNEQFF
TGTGCCAGCAGCAGGACAGGGGGGAGCTCCTACAATGAGCAGTTCTTC
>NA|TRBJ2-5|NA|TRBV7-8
CASSLEGWATQYF
TGTGCCAGCAGCTTAGAGGGGTGGGCGACCCAGTACTTC
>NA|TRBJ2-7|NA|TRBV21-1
CASSNSGTSGQYEQYF
TGTGCCAGCAGCAACTCCGGGACTAGCGGGCAATACGAGCAGTACTTC
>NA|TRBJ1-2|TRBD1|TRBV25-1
CASSETGVYGYTF
TGTGCCAGCAGTGAAACAGGGGTCTATGGCTACACCTTC
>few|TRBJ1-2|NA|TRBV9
CASSVGNPRQYGYTF
TGTGCCAGCAGCGTAGGGAACCCCCGGCAGTATGGCTACACCTTC
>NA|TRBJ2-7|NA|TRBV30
CAWSPLGARNSREQYF
TGTGCCTGGAGTCCCCTGGGGGCTAGAAATTCTAGGGAGCAGTACTTC
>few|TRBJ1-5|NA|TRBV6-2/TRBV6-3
CASSLRVGGNQPQHF
TGTGCCAGCAGTCTCAGGGTAGGGGGCAATCAGCCCCAGCATTTT
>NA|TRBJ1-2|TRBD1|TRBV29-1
CSVGQGYYGYTF
TGCAGCGTCGGACAGGGCTACTATGGCTACACCTTC
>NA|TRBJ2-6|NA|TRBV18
CASSPRTPPNVLTF
TGTGCCAGCTCTCCCCGGACCCCTCCCAACGTCCTGACTTTC
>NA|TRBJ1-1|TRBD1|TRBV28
CASSSQGAGYTEAFF
TGTGCCAGCAGCTCACAGGGGGCAGGGTACACTGAAGCTTTCTTT
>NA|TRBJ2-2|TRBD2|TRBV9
CASSVLLAGAANTGELFF
TGTGCCAGCAGCGTATTACTAGCGGGAGCCGCGAACACCGGGGAGCTGTTTTTT
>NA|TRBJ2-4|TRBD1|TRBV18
CASSRDSQAKNIQYF
TGTGCCAGCTCACGGGACAGCCAAGCCAAAAACATTCAGTACTTC
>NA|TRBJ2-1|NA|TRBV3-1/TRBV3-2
CASSQDRTSFYNEQFF
TGTGCCAGCAGCCAAGATCGAACTAGCTTTTACAATGAGCAGTTCTTC
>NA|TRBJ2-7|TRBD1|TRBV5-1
CASSIDRGGSGEQYF
TGCGCCAGCAGCATTGACAGGGGAGGTTCGGGCGAGCAGTACTTC
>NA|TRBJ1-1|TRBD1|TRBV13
CASRNRDRNTEAFF
TGTGCCAGTCGCAACCGGGACAGGAACACTGAAGCTTTCTTT
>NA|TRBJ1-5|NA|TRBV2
CATGDSNQPQHF
TGTGCCACGGGGGATAGCAATCAGCCCCAGCATTTT
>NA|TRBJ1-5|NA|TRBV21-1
CASSTEQPQHF
TGTGCCAGTTCGACGGAGCAGCCCCAGCATTTT
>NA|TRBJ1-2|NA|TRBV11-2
CASSLEHLGYTF
TGTGCCAGCAGCTTAGAACACCTGGGCTACACCTTC
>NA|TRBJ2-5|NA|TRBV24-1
CATSDHGGLETQYF
TGTGCCACCAGTGACCACGGTGGGTTAGAGACCCAGTACTTC
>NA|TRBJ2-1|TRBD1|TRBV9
CASSPRTGSGYNEQFF
TGTGCCAGCAGCCCCCGGACAGGGTCGGGCTACAATGAGCAGTTCTTC
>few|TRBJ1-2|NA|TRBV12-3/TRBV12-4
CASSFEYGYTF
TGTGCCAGCAGTTTCGAATATGGCTACACCTTC
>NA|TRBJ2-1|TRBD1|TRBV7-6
CASSLGPTYRDRGSHEQFF
TGTGCCAGCAGCTTAGGACCGACGTATCGGGACAGGGGTTCGCATGAGCAGTTCTTC
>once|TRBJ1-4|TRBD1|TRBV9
CASSVAGGIYEKLFF
TGTGCCAGCAGCGTGGCAGGGGGAATTTATGAAAAACTGTTTTTT
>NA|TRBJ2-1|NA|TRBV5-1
CASSLREGAINEQFF
TGCGCCAGCAGCTTGAGGGAGGGGGCTATCAATGAGCAGTTCTTC
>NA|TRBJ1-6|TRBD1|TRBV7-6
CASSFGTDLNSPLHF
TGTGCCAGCAGCTTCGGGACAGACCTAAATTCACCCCTCCACTTT
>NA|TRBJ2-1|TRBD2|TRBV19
CASSIWTSGEDEQFF
TGTGCCAGTAGTATTTGGACTAGCGGGGAGGATGAGCAGTTCTTC
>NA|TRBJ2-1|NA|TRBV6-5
CASSSGPSNNEQFF
TGTGCCAGCAGCTCGGGACCGAGTAACAATGAGCAGTTCTTC
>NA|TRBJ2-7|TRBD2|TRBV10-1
CASIPPLLGLGEQYF
TGCGCCAGCATCCCCCCCCTATTAGGACTAGGAGAGCAGTACTTC
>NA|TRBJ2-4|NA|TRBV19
CASSISSRGKNIQYF
TGTGCCAGTAGTATATCTTCCAGGGGTAAAAACATTCAGTACTTC
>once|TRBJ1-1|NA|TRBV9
CASSVTGNTEAFF
TGTGCCAGCAGCGTCACGGGGAACACTGAAGCTTTCTTT